The 22 T cell receptor beta chains below all came from one sample that was sequenced in a study of blood T cell repertoires in COVID-19. Here immunoSEQ multiplex PCR was the method, and the copy in TCRdb shows in-frame clones only, minus some. This table holds hundreds of thousands of clones, about 86% found once. The sequenced sample was PBMCs or T cells enriched from blood (not recorded which). The receptors shown here come from a woman in her forties or fifties who had recovered from COVID-19.

The rearrangement links TRBV9 to TRBJ2-7; the D gene is possibly TRBD2 (6 bases). V lost 2 bases and J 6 bases, leaving 15 bases between the germline ends. The CDR3 has 14 residues. The V gene's germline CDR1 is SGDLS and CDR2 YYNGEE. The CDR3, as DNA: TGTGCCAGCAGCGTTCACGGGACTGAGGGCGAGCAGTACTTC. The encoded protein is CASSVHGTEGEQYF.

The V and J genes are TRBV19 and TRBJ2-7, with 8 bases lining up with TRBD1. J gave up 4 bases and V 5 bases, and 7 bases lay outside the gene matches. The CDR3 is made up of 14 amino acids. The V gene's germline CDR1 is LNHDA and CDR2 SQIVND (reference sequence). The chain's CDR3 is CASSPRGQDYEQYF. The CDR3 nucleotides read TGTGCCAGTAGTCCCCGGGGACAGGATTACGAGCAGTACTTC.

The chain has TRBV5-6 and TRBJ1-1; D unclear. The CDR3 spans 16 residues. In germline, CDR1 is SGHDT, CDR2 YYEEEE. Trimming stripped 2 bases from V and 2 bases from J, with 16 bases between. The CDR3 reads CASSFRPGYQNTEAFF. CDR3 in DNA: TGTGCCAGCAGCTTTCGCCCGGGATACCAAAACACTGAAGCTTTCTTT.

The J gene is TRBJ1-1, the V gene TRBV2, with 9 positions matching TRBD1. V lost 7 bases to trimming and J lost 4 bases; unmatched junction nucleotides: 10. CDR1 SNHLY and CDR2 FYNNEI come from the germline V gene. The CDR3 covers 15 residues. The chain's CDR3 is CASNPTGGPVTEAFF. CDR3 bases: TGTGCCAGCAATCCGACAGGGGGGCCCGTCACTGAAGCTTTCTTT.

The V and J genes are TRBV5-1 and TRBJ2-1; 9 positions agree with TRBD2. The CDR3 consists of 16 residues. The germline V gene has CDR1 SGHRS and CDR2 YFSETQ. Trimming took 1 base from V and 10 from J; bases not matched to a gene: 12. The CDR3 nucleotides are TGCGCCAGCAGCTTGAAGTCTGGCGGGGGGGCCGGGGAGCAGTTCTTC. It translates to CASSLKSGGGAGEQFF.

The rearrangement uses TRBV7-9 and TRBJ1-2; 9 bases are a match to TRBD1. V gave up 5 bases and J gave up 6 bases; unmatched junction bases: 19. The germline gives CDR1 SEHNR, CDR2 FQNEAQ (reference sequence). The CDR3 totals 18 residues. DNA for the CDR3: TGTGCCAGCAGCACGCCCCGGGACAGGGCCCCCGGAGAGGATGGCTACACCTTC. Encoded protein: CASSTPRDRAPGEDGYTF.

The chain has TRBV2 and TRBJ2-2, with TRBD2 identical over 7 bases. Germline CDR1 SNHLY, CDR2 FYNNEI. J gave up 2 bases and V 7 bases, and 7 bases lay outside the gene matches. There are 15 residues in the CDR3. The chain's CDR3 is CASKVGEGNTGELFF. CDR3 nucleotides: TGTGCCAGCAAGGTGGGGGAGGGCAACACCGGGGAGCTGTTTTTT.

The V and J genes are TRBV18 and TRBJ2-5, with a possible D match to TRBD2 (6 bases). There are 15 residues in the CDR3. Germline V gives CDR1 KGHSH, CDR2 LQKENI. Trimming cost V 6 bases and J 1 base, with 15 bases left between them. The DNA for the CDR3 is TGTGCCAGCTCCTCCGACGCGGGGCTCCAAGAGACCCAGTACTTC. Its translation is CASSSDAGLQETQYF. Based on the CDR3 plus reference TRBV18 and TRBJ2-5, the full variable domain is NAGVMQNPRHLVRRRGQEARLRCSPMKGHSHVYWYRQLPEEGLKFMVYLQKENIIDESGMPKERFSAEFPKEGPSILRIQQVVRGDSAAYFCASSSDAGLQETQYFGPGTRLLVL.

The gene calls are TRBV5-6 and TRBJ1-1; no firm D call. Germline-derived CDR1 and CDR2 are SGHDT and YYEEEE. The CDR3 contains 15 residues. The ends were cut back, 2 bases at V and 6 bases at J, with 17 bases in the middle. CDR3 DNA: TGTGCCAGCAGCTTCGGGTTGTCGCAAGTGGCTGAAGCTTTCTTT. This translates into CASSFGLSQVAEAFF. The complete variable domain, with remaining parts taken from reference TRBV5-6 and TRBJ1-1, reads DAGVTQSPTHLIKTRGQQVTLRCSPKSGHDTVSWYQQALGQGPQFIFQYYEEEERQRGNFPDRFSGHQFPNYSSELNVNALLLGDSALYLCASSFGLSQVAEAFFGQGTRLTVV.

This sequence joins TRBV29-1 and TRBJ1-2; 10 bases fit TRBD1. V was clipped by 6 bases and J by 4 bases; unmatched bases: 11. Germline CDR1 and CDR2: SQVTM and ANQGSEA. The CDR3 is made up of 15 amino acids. This chain's CDR3 is CSVEGRDRGIYGYTF. CDR3 nucleotide sequence: TGCAGCGTGGAGGGTCGGGACAGGGGTATCTATGGCTACACCTTC.

The gene calls are TRBV9 and TRBJ2-5; TRBD1 aligns across 9 bases. Germline-derived CDR1 and CDR2 are SGDLS and YYNGEE. V was clipped by 8 bases and J by 5 bases; unmatched bases: 13. The CDR3 loop spans 15 amino acids. CDR3 residues: CASVPGQGFQETQYF. CDR3 DNA: TGTGCCAGTGTCCCGGGACAGGGCTTCCAGGAGACCCAGTACTTC.

This chain uses TRBV30 with TRBJ2-6, with a possible D match to TRBD2 (6 bases). Germline CDR1 and CDR2: GTSNPN and SVGIG (reference sequence). This CDR3 has 18 amino acids. V was pared by 1 base and J by 0 bases, with 16 bases between. CDR3 in amino acids: CAWSEDRWDSSGANVLTF. CDR3 bases: TGTGCCTGGAGTGAGGACCGGTGGGACTCCTCTGGGGCCAACGTCCTGACTTTC.

The rearrangement links TRBV30 to TRBJ1-1; unclear D gene. CDR1 is GTSNPN and CDR2 is SVGIG in the germline V gene (reference sequence). The CDR3 runs 12 residues. Trimming took 4 bases from V and 9 from J, leaving 15 bases between them. The CDR3 nucleotides read TGTGCCTGGATTACCACCGGGAGCAAAGCTTTCTTT. Protein: CAWITTGSKAFF.

The chain carries TRBV10-1 and TRBJ1-6, with a possible D match to TRBD1 (5 bases). The CDR3 is made up of 14 amino acids. Between the trimmed V and J ends, which lost 4 bases and 6 bases, there was a span of 10 bases. In germline, CDR1 is WNHNN, CDR2 SYGVQD (reference sequence). The CDR3 nucleotides read TGCGCCAGCAGTGTAGACAGTAGTAATTCACCCCTCCACTTT. It is translated as CASSVDSSNSPLHF.

The chain recombines TRBV7-2 with TRBJ1-5; D is possibly TRBD1 (6 bases). Trimming left V 4 bases short and J 2 bases short, with 12 bases between. Looked up from germline, CDR1 is SGHTA and CDR2 is FQGNSA. The CDR3 runs 15 residues. The CDR3 spells CASSSQGHGNQPQHF. CDR3 in DNA: TGTGCCAGCAGCTCACAGGGTCACGGCAATCAGCCCCAGCATTTT.

This clone was seen a single time. The chain recombines TRBV27 with TRBJ2-7, with TRBD1 as a possible D gene (6 bases). This CDR3 spans 14 amino acids. The germline V gene has CDR1 MNHEY and CDR2 SMNVEV (reference sequence). V was clipped by 6 bases and J by 3 bases, with 15 bases between them. CDR3 bases: TGTGCCAGCAGGGCCTCAGGGACATTCTACGAGCAGTACTTC. The encoded protein is CASRASGTFYEQYF.

V usage is TRBV19 and J usage is TRBJ1-5; D unresolved. The germline V and J ends were trimmed by 0 bases and 0 bases, with 12 bases remaining between them. The length of the CDR3 is 17 residues. Per the germline V gene, CDR1 is LNHDA and CDR2 is SQIVND (reference sequence). CDR3: CASSIDTGGYSNQPQHF. The CDR3 DNA follows: TGTGCCAGTAGTATAGATACGGGAGGTTATAGCAATCAGCCCCAGCATTTT. The full variable domain, with the rest looked up from reference TRBV19 and TRBJ1-5, is DGGITQSPKYLFRKEGQNVTLSCEQNLNHDAMYWYRQDPGQGLRLIYYSQIVNDFQKGDIAEGYSVSREKKESFPLTVTSAQKNPTAFYLCASSIDTGGYSNQPQHFGDGTRLSIL.

The V and J genes are TRBV9 and TRBJ2-2; D is perhaps TRBD2 (6 bases). Germline V gene lookup returns CDR1 SGDLS and CDR2 YYNGEE. V lost 0 bases, J lost 5 bases, and 11 bases lay in between. The CDR3 extends over 15 amino acids. The CDR3 sequence: CASSVVGGWTGELFF. The CDR3 DNA reads TGTGCCAGCAGCGTAGTCGGGGGTTGGACCGGGGAGCTGTTTTTT.

The chain employs TRBV12-3 or TRBV12-4 and TRBJ1-6; D gene uncertain. V was cut by 6 bases and J by 13 bases, with 13 bases left in between. The CDR3 runs to 12 residues. Here the CDR3 reads CASSAGLGPLHF. CDR3 DNA sequence: TGTGCCAGCAGCGCGGGGTTGGGCCCCCTCCACTTT.

J is TRBJ1-6 and V is TRBV27, with D possibly matching TRBD1 (6 bases). The germline CDR1 and CDR2 sequences are MNHEY and SMNVEV (reference sequence). Trimming cost V 5 bases and J 0 bases, with 11 bases left between them. This CDR3 spans 16 amino acids. This CDR3 reads CASSRGQSSYNSPLHF. The CDR3 DNA sequence: TGTGCCAGCAGTCGTGGACAGAGCTCCTATAATTCACCCCTCCACTTT.

The CDR3 protein is CAWNRGQGGYTF. CDR3 DNA sequence: TGTGCCTGGAACAGGGGGCAGGGTGGCTACACCTTC. The chain recombines TRBV30 with TRBJ1-2; TRBD1 matches at 9 bases. CDR1 and CDR2 (germline): GTSNPN, SVGIG (reference sequence). CDR3 size: 12 residues. V lost 4 bases to trimming and J lost 7 bases; unmatched junction nucleotides: 4.

The chain employs TRBV5-1 and TRBJ1-1, with a possible D match to TRBD1 (5 bases). The CDR3 is 14 residues long. The V gene's germline CDR1 is SGHRS and CDR2 YFSETQ. V was pared by 3 bases and J by 6 bases, with 15 bases between. As DNA, the CDR3 is TGCGCCAGCAGCTCAGGGTCTCAAGGGGCTGAAGCTTTCTTT. This codes for CASSSGSQGAEAFF.